The rows below give T cell receptor beta chains drawn from one sample of a study of human versus mouse CDR3 diversity and MHC coevolution. Clones were read by immunoSEQ multiplex PCR, and TCRdb kept only the in-frame ones, dropping some. The data contain 45,000 to 75,000 clones, around 94% of them singletons. Source material: naive CD4+ T cells from blood. These receptors all come from a person aged 55 to 70 in good health. Each CDR3 is given with its conserved first and last residue. A D gene is named only where the DNA matches it firmly. Expanded clones are given a class, and other clones once, few, many or no size at all.

TRBD2	NA	TRBV6-6	TRBJ2-7	CASSKGLAGGSYEQYF	TGTGCCAGCAGTAAGGGACTAGCGGGGGGCTCCTACGAGCAGTACTTC
NA	NA	TRBV4-2	TRBJ1-6	CASSQSRGRAYSPLHF	TGTGCCAGCAGCCAAAGCCGTGGCAGGGCTTATTCACCCCTCCACTTT
NA	NA	TRBV19	TRBJ2-1	CASSIDGSGSYNEQFF	TGTGCCAGTAGTATAGATGGTAGCGGATCCTACAATGAGCAGTTCTTC
TRBD2	NA	TRBV19	TRBJ2-3	CASGEGGTDTQYF	TGTGCCAGCGGGGAGGGTGGCACAGATACGCAGTATTTT
TRBD1	once	TRBV2	TRBJ1-5	CASTGTGGYQHF	TGTGCCAGCACCGGGACAGGGGGGTACCAGCATTTT
TRBD1	NA	TRBV7-6	TRBJ2-3	CASSLVGQVTDTQYF	TGTGCCAGCAGCTTAGTAGGACAGGTCACAGATACGCAGTATTTT
NA	once	TRBV5-8	TRBJ2-3	CASSLDRRNRDTQYF	TGTGCCAGCAGCTTGGACAGGAGAAATAGAGATACGCAGTATTTT
TRBD2	NA	TRBV5-1	TRBJ2-3	CATRKESGRGNLGTDTQYF	TGCGCCACCAGGAAAGAAAGCGGGAGGGGTAACCTTGGCACAGATACGCAGTATTTT
NA	once	TRBV5-5	TRBJ2-7	CASSLESGPTYEQYF	TGTGCCAGCAGCTTGGAATCAGGCCCCACCTACGAGCAGTACTTC
NA	NA	TRBV7-8	TRBJ1-1	CASSPSRAIMNTEAFF	TGTGCCAGCAGCCCTTCCAGGGCAATCATGAACACTGAAGCTTTCTTT
TRBD1	NA	TRBV29-1	TRBJ2-3	CSSGTATDTQYF	TGCAGCTCCGGGACAGCCACAGATACGCAGTATTTT
NA	NA	TRBV5-1	TRBJ2-7	CASSLVRAEPYEQYF	TGCGCCAGCAGCTTGGTCAGGGCGGAACCCTACGAGCAGTACTTC
TRBD2	NA	TRBV7-3	TRBJ2-7	CASSPGGLAADEQYF	TGTGCCAGCAGCCCAGGGGGACTAGCGGCAGACGAGCAGTACTTC
TRBD2	NA	TRBV6-1	TRBJ2-5	CASSTIAGVQETQYF	TGTGCCAGCAGTACTATAGCGGGGGTCCAAGAGACCCAGTACTTC
NA	NA	TRBV6-4	TRBJ1-5	CASSRDSNQPQHF	TGTGCCAGCAGCCGGGATAGCAATCAGCCCCAGCATTTT
NA	NA	TRBV30	TRBJ2-1	CAWSDGAGVFGQFF	TGTGCCTGGAGTGATGGAGCCGGGGTTTTTGGGCAGTTCTTC
NA	NA	TRBV5-6	TRBJ2-2	CASSPRRRQAGELFF	TGTGCCAGCAGCCCTAGGAGGCGCCAGGCCGGGGAGCTGTTTTTT
TRBD2	once	TRBV20-1	TRBJ2-1	CSDVSGNEQFF	TGCAGTGATGTTAGCGGGAATGAGCAGTTCTTC
TRBD1	NA	TRBV4-2	TRBJ2-2	CASSTGQGAEGELFF	TGTGCCAGCAGCACGGGACAGGGGGCAGAAGGGGAGCTGTTTTTT
NA	NA	TRBV9	TRBJ2-5	CASSARPEGRETQYF	TGTGCCAGCAGCGCCCGGCCAGAGGGCCGGGAGACCCAGTACTTC
NA	once	TRBV6-1	TRBJ2-7	CASNFGQISYEQYF	TGTGCCAGCAACTTCGGACAGATTTCCTACGAGCAGTACTTC
TRBD2	NA	TRBV2	TRBJ2-3	CASSGLAPTDTQYF	TGTGCCAGCAGTGGACTAGCGCCTACAGATACGCAGTATTTT
NA	NA	TRBV9	TRBJ1-1	CASSVGSVADEAFF	TGTGCCAGCAGCGTAGGGTCAGTCGCTGATGAAGCTTTCTTT
NA	NA	TRBV25-1	TRBJ2-3	CASSESPAEVDTQYF	TGTGCCAGCAGTGAATCGCCTGCTGAGGTAGATACGCAGTATTTT
NA	NA	TRBV19	TRBJ2-5	CASRNRGGETQYF	TGTGCCAGTAGAAACAGGGGAGGAGAGACCCAGTACTTC
NA	NA	TRBV30	TRBJ1-5	CAWSVRGSNQPQHF	TGTGCCTGGAGTGTAAGGGGGAGCAATCAGCCCCAGCATTTT
NA	NA	TRBV30	TRBJ2-5	CAWGLQETQYF	TGTGCCTGGGGACTACAAGAGACCCAGTACTTC
NA	NA	TRBV7-3	TRBJ2-5	CASSPGDTPQETQYF	TGTGCCAGCAGCCCAGGGGATACACCCCAAGAGACCCAGTACTTC
NA	NA	TRBV2	TRBJ1-1	CATTDETGAAEAFF	TGTGCCACCACAGATGAGACAGGTGCTGCTGAAGCTTTCTTT
NA	NA	TRBV5-1	TRBJ2-5	CASSFPGEETQYF	TGCGCCAGCAGCTTTCCAGGGGAAGAGACCCAGTACTTC
TRBD2	once	TRBV19	TRBJ2-7	CASSTTSGGGQEQYF	TGTGCCAGTAGTACGACTAGCGGGGGGGGTCAGGAGCAGTACTTC
NA	NA	TRBV20-1	TRBJ1-1	CSARRPGGAFF	TGCAGTGCTAGGCGGCCCGGAGGAGCTTTCTTT
TRBD2	NA	TRBV6-4	TRBJ2-2	CASGAGTSRGPDTGELFF	TGTGCCAGCGGCGCCGGGACTAGTAGGGGCCCGGACACCGGGGAGCTGTTTTTT
TRBD2	NA	TRBV5-1	TRBJ2-5	CASSLFLAGGETQYF	TGCGCCAGCAGCTTGTTTCTAGCGGGAGGAGAGACCCAGTACTTC
NA	NA	TRBV10-2	TRBJ1-3	CATAGASGNTIYF	TGCGCCACCGCGGGAGCATCGGGAAACACCATATATTTT
TRBD1	NA	TRBV19	TRBJ1-2	CASRRGTADGYTF	TGTGCCAGTAGACGAGGGACAGCGGATGGCTACACCTTC
NA	NA	TRBV18	TRBJ1-6	CASSPGTNNSPLHF	TGTGCCAGCTCACCTGGCACTAATAATTCACCCCTCCACTTT
TRBD1	NA	TRBV5-4	TRBJ2-1	CASSLVGTGIQFF	TGTGCCAGCAGCTTGGTTGGGACAGGGATCCAGTTCTTC
NA	NA	TRBV11-3	TRBJ2-1	CASSLAAGSYNEQFF	TGTGCCAGCAGCTTAGCCGCGGGCAGCTACAATGAGCAGTTCTTC
TRBD1	few	TRBV7-9	TRBJ2-7	CASSPETGAEQYF	TGTGCCAGCAGCCCAGAAACAGGGGCCGAGCAGTACTTC
TRBD1	NA	TRBV19	TRBJ2-5	CASSIGGPGGGETQYF	TGTGCCAGTAGTATAGGGGGGCCAGGGGGCGGCGAGACCCAGTACTTC
NA	NA	TRBV25-1	TRBJ2-5	CASSGAGRETQYF	TGTGCCAGCAGTGGAGCAGGGCGAGAGACCCAGTACTTC
NA	NA	TRBV21-1	TRBJ2-3	CASSKGGFPDTQYF	TGTGCCAGCAGCAAAGGAGGGTTCCCAGATACGCAGTATTTT
NA	NA	TRBV29-1	TRBJ2-7	CSVQGGAGEQYF	TGCAGCGTACAGGGGGGGGCGGGGGAGCAGTACTTC
TRBD1	NA	TRBV12-5	TRBJ2-2	CASGLATGTVNTGELFF	TGTGCTAGTGGTTTGGCGACAGGGACGGTAAACACCGGGGAGCTGTTTTTT
TRBD2	NA	TRBV19	TRBJ2-1	CASSTLAGEIYNEQFF	TGTGCCAGTAGTACACTAGCGGGAGAAATCTACAATGAGCAGTTCTTC
TRBD2	NA	TRBV5-4	TRBJ2-7	CASSLDLAGAYEQYF	TGTGCCAGCAGCTTGGATCTAGCGGGGGCCTACGAGCAGTACTTC
TRBD1	NA	TRBV11-2	TRBJ1-4	CASSLGNRGFGEKLFF	TGTGCCAGCAGCTTAGGAAACAGGGGCTTTGGGGAAAAACTGTTTTTT
TRBD1	once	TRBV2	TRBJ1-2	CASSLGTGEVYGYTF	TGTGCCAGCAGTCTCGGGACAGGGGAGGTCTATGGCTACACCTTC
TRBD1	NA	TRBV6-5	TRBJ2-7	CASSYPGTGRNEQYF	TGTGCCAGCAGTTATCCCGGGACAGGGAGGAACGAGCAGTACTTC
TRBD1	NA	TRBV5-8	TRBJ2-3	CASSLGAGGPDTQYF	TGTGCCAGCAGCTTGGGAGCAGGGGGCCCAGATACGCAGTATTTT